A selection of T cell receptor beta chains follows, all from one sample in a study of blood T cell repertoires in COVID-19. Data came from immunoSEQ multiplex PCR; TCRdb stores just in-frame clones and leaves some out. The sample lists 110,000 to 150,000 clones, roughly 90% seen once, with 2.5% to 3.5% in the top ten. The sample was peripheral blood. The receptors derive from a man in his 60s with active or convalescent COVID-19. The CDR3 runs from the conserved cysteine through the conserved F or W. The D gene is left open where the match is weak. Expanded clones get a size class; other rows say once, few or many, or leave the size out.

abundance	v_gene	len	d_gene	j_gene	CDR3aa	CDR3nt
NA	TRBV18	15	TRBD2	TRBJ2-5	CASSPPSVPSTSGYF	TGTGCCAGCTCACCACCCTCCGTGCCCTCGACTAGCGGTTACTTC
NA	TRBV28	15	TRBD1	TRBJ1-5	CASSWGTDSNQPQHF	TGTGCCAGCAGCTGGGGGACAGATAGCAATCAGCCCCAGCATTTT
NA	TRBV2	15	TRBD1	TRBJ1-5	CASSLTGNSNQPQHF	TGTGCCAGCAGTCTGACAGGGAATAGCAATCAGCCCCAGCATTTT
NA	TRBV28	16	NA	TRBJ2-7	CASSIARQTYVIEQYF	TGTGCCAGCAGCATCGCAAGACAGACTTACGTAATAGAGCAGTACTTC
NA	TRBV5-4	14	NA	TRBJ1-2	CASSLARVVGGYTF	TGTGCCAGCAGCTTGGCCAGGGTAGTAGGTGGCTACACCTTC
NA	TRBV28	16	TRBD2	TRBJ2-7	CASSDRTSGGYYEQYF	TGTGCCAGCAGCGATAGGACTAGCGGGGGTTACTACGAGCAGTACTTC
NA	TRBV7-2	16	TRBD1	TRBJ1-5	CASSSTGQSSNQPQHF	TGTGCCAGCAGCTCAACGGGACAGAGTAGCAATCAGCCCCAGCATTTT
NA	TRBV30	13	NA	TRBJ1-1	CAWRGADPTEAFF	TGTGCCTGGAGGGGGGCGGACCCGACTGAAGCTTTCTTT
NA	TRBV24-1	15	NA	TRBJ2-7	CATSEGLAASYEQYF	TGTGCCACCAGTGAAGGATTAGCTGCCTCCTACGAGCAGTACTTC
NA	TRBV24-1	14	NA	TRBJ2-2	CATRDRSRTGELFF	TGTGCCACCAGGGACAGATCAAGAACCGGGGAGCTGTTTTTT
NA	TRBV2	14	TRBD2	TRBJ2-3	CASAGAGGTDTQYF	TGTGCCAGCGCGGGAGCGGGGGGCACAGATACGCAGTATTTT
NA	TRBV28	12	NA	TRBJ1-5	CASTQIPQPQHF	TGTGCCAGCACCCAAATCCCTCAGCCCCAGCATTTT
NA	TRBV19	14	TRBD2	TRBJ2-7	CASSIRSGTYEQYF	TGTGCCAGTAGTATAAGAAGCGGGACCTACGAGCAGTACTTC
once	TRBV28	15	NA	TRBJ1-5	CASRYDTPSNQPQHF	TGTGCCAGCAGATACGACACTCCTAGCAATCAGCCCCAGCATTTT
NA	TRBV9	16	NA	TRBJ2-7	CASSAHPAARPYEQYF	TGTGCCAGCAGCGCCCATCCGGCAGCGAGGCCCTACGAGCAGTACTTC
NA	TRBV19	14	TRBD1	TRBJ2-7	CASSTRDSPYEQYF	TGTGCCAGTAGTACCCGGGACAGTCCCTACGAGCAGTACTTC
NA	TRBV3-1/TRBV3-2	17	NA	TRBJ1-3	CASSPILRGASGNTIYF	TGTGCCAGCAGCCCGATTTTGCGCGGGGCCTCTGGAAACACCATATATTTT
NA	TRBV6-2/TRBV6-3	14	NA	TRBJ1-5	CASSLLARNQPQHF	TGTGCCAGCAGTCTCCTGGCCCGCAATCAGCCCCAGCATTTT
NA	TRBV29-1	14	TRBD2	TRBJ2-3	CSVETSGRTDTQYF	TGCAGCGTTGAAACTAGCGGGAGGACAGATACGCAGTATTTT
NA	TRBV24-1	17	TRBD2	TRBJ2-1	CATSHTSSGGSYNEQFF	TGTGCCACCAGCCATACTTCGAGCGGGGGTTCCTACAATGAGCAGTTCTTC
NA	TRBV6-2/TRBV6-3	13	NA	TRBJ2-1	CASSYGALWEQFF	TGTGCCAGCAGTTACGGTGCGCTTTGGGAGCAGTTCTTC
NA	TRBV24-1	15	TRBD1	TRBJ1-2	CATSEGTGINYGYTF	TGTGCCACCAGTGAAGGGACAGGGATTAACTATGGCTACACCTTC
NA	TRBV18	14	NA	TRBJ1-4	CASSPNGMREKLFF	TGTGCCAGCTCACCTAACGGGATGCGGGAAAAACTGTTTTTT
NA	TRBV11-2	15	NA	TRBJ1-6	CASSLTGGYNSPLHF	TGTGCCAGCAGCTTGACCGGGGGGTATAATTCACCCCTCCACTTT
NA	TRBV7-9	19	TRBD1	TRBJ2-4	CASSFIGTGGVRAKNIQYF	TGTGCCAGCAGCTTTATAGGGACAGGGGGTGTCCGTGCCAAAAACATTCAGTACTTC
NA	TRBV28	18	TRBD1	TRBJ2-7	CASSLYPGQGQPRYEQYF	TGTGCCAGCAGTTTATACCCCGGACAGGGCCAACCGAGGTACGAGCAGTACTTC
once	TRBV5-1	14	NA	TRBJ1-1	CASNPWGDSTEAFF	TGCGCCAGCAATCCTTGGGGGGATAGCACTGAAGCTTTCTTT
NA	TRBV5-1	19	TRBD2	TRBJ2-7	CASSLDVWGLAGETYEQYF	TGCGCCAGCAGCTTGGACGTATGGGGACTAGCGGGGGAGACCTACGAGCAGTACTTC
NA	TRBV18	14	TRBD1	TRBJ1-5	CASSPDRVGQPQHF	TGTGCCAGCTCACCAGACAGGGTTGGTCAGCCCCAGCATTTT
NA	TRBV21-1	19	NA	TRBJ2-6	CASSKDGDREATGANVLTF	TGTGCCAGCAGCAAAGATGGGGACAGGGAAGCAACTGGGGCCAACGTCCTGACTTTC
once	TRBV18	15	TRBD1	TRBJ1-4	CASSTGQGGNEKLFF	TGTGCCAGCTCAACAGGACAGGGTGGGAATGAAAAACTGTTTTTT
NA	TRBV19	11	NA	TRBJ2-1	CASTKQGEQFF	TGTGCCAGTACCAAACAGGGTGAGCAGTTCTTC
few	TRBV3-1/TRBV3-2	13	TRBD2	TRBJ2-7	CASSPGLAREQYF	TGTGCCAGCAGCCCGGGACTAGCGCGAGAGCAGTACTTC
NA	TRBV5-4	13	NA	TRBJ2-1	CASSLVGPGEQFF	TGTGCCAGCAGCTTGGTTGGGCCCGGTGAGCAGTTCTTC
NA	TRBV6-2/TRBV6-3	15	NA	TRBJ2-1	CASSYRSGHSNEQFF	TGTGCCAGCAGTTATAGAAGTGGACACTCCAATGAGCAGTTCTTC
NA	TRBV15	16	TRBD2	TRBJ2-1	CATSRGSGRGHNEQFF	TGTGCCACCAGCAGAGGGAGCGGGAGAGGCCACAATGAGCAGTTCTTC
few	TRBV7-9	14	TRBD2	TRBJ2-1	CASILAGGRDEQFF	TGTGCCAGCATCTTAGCGGGAGGGAGGGATGAGCAGTTCTTC
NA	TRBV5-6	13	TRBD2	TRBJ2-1	CASSLSGRNEQFF	TGTGCCAGCAGCTTGAGCGGGAGGAATGAGCAGTTCTTC
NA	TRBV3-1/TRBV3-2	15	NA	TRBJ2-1	CASSQDWSSYNEQFF	TGTGCCAGCAGCCAAGATTGGAGCTCCTACAATGAGCAGTTCTTC
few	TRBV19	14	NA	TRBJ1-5	CASSTVGRNQPQHF	TGTGCCAGTAGTACTGTCGGGAGGAATCAGCCCCAGCATTTT
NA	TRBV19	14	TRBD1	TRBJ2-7	CASSQRDSSYEQYF	TGTGCCAGTAGTCAACGGGACAGCTCCTACGAGCAGTACTTC